Presented here are 20 T cell receptor beta chains from one specimen sequenced in a study of human T cells and chemical hapten exposure. In TCRdb, the 5' RACE reads were re-called with MiXCR into one record per CDR3 protein. Seen here are approximately 140,000 distinct CDR3 sequences, roughly 4% observed once, and the top ten hold 1.3% to 1.5%. The authors extracted total RNA from unfractionated whole blood. These TCRs come from a female donor in good health.

The chain couples TRBV20-1 to TRBJ2-3; D tentatively fits TRBD1 or TRBD2 (6 bases each). Trimming removed 2 bases at V and 2 bases at J, with 20 bases between. The CDR3 runs 17 residues. Germline lookup yields CDR1 DFQATT and CDR2 SNEGSKA (reference sequence). The CDR3 region is CSARNAREGGYTDTQYF. CDR3 coding DNA: TGCAGTGCTAGAAATGCGCGTGAGGGGGGTTACACAGATACGCAGTATTTT.

Remarks on this clonotype: A much larger clone lies a single base off, so this may be a read error. This chain joins TRBV12-3 or TRBV12-4 and TRBJ1-2, with D uncertain. Deletions cut 1 base from V and 4 bases from J, with 10 bases between. The CDR3 sequence is 14 residues long. CDR3 amino acids: CASSLVGGIYGYTF. The CDR3 DNA follows: TGTGCCAGCAGTTTAGTAGGAGGGATCTATGGCTACACCTTC.

V is TRBV15 and J is TRBJ1-1; TRBD1 is a possible D gene (5 bases). The CDR3 runs to 13 residues. The V gene's germline CDR1 is LNHNV and CDR2 YYDKDF (reference sequence). The germline V and J ends were trimmed by 1 base and 10 bases, with 13 bases remaining between them. CDR3 region: CATSRAGGTAAFF. The CDR3 DNA reads as TGTGCCACCAGCAGAGCTGGTGGGACGGCAGCTTTCTTT. Combining the CDR3 with reference TRBV15 and TRBJ1-1 gives the whole variable domain DAMVIQNPRYQVTQFGKPVTLSCSQTLNHNVMYWYQQKSSQAPKLLFHYYDKDFNNEADTPDNFQSRRPNTSFCFLDIRSPGLGDTAMYLCATSRAGGTAAFFGQGTRLTVV.

This clonotype was observed a handful of times. The chain carries TRBV4-2 and TRBJ2-7; no firm D call. The CDR3 extends over 12 amino acids. The germline V gene has CDR1 LGHNA and CDR2 YNFKEQ. With 1 base removed from V and 3 bases from J, the gap between germline ends came to 4 bases. CDR3 in DNA: TGTGCCAGCAGCCAAGCGGGCTACGAGCAGTACTTC. Its protein is CASSQAGYEQYF.

The chain uses TRBV10-3 and TRBJ1-3, with 11 bases aligning to TRBD1. Germline CDR1 reads ENHRY; CDR2 reads SYGVKD. The trim removed 11 bases at V and 2 bases at J, leaving 11 bases unmatched. This CDR3 comprises 16 residues. In DNA, the CDR3 is TGTGCCTCCAGCGGACAGGGGGCGGTTACTGGAAACACCATATATTTT. Its translation is CASSGQGAVTGNTIYF.

Points on this clonotype: A much larger clone is a single base away; this may be a read error. The genes are TRBV29-1 and TRBJ2-3; weak D call: TRBD1 (6 bases). CDR3 length: 17 amino acids. From germline, CDR1 is SQVTM and CDR2 ANQGSEA. The CDR3 loop is CSVEDWDTGLGTDKQYF. Written as DNA, the CDR3 is TGCAGCGTGGAAGATTGGGACACAGGATTGGGAACAGATAAGCAGTATTTT.

This clonotype occurred many times. The genes are TRBV30 and TRBJ1-6; weak D call: TRBD1 (6 bases). The germline V gene has CDR1 GTSNPN and CDR2 SVGIG (reference sequence). The CDR3 consists of 16 residues. V shed 2 bases and J shed 7 bases, with 18 bases lying between them. CDR3 bases: TGTGCCTGGAGTAGAGCTACAGGGAAACTCAATTCACCCCTCCACTTT. It yields the protein CAWSRATGKLNSPLHF.

In its sample, this clonotype was seen many times. The chain links TRBV5-1 to TRBJ2-5; D gene ambiguous. Germline loops: CDR1 SGHRS, CDR2 YFSETQ. The CDR3 runs 12 residues. Trimming removed 6 bases at V and 0 bases at J, with 6 bases between. Here the CDR3 reads CASKRDQETQYF. The CDR3 DNA follows: TGCGCCAGCAAACGAGACCAAGAGACCCAGTACTTC.

This clonotype was seen at least ten times. This chain connects TRBV6-2 or TRBV6-3 to TRBJ1-2, with TRBD1 as a possible D gene (5 bases). Germline-derived CDR1 and CDR2 are MNHEY and SVGEGT. The CDR3 spans 16 residues. V shed 0 bases and J shed 5 bases, with 16 bases lying between them. Here the CDR3 DNA reads TGTGCCAGCAGTTACTCGAATAATGGACATCGTTATGGCTACACCTTC. It encodes CASSYSNNGHRYGYTF.

The chain recombines TRBV3-1 with TRBJ2-6; D ambiguous. In germline, CDR1 is LGHDT, CDR2 YNNKEL (reference sequence). V lost 2 bases and J lost 2, with 16 bases in between. This CDR3 spans 18 amino acids. The CDR3 protein is CASSQLLKTSAGANVLTF. The CDR3 DNA reads as TGTGCCAGCAGCCAACTCTTAAAAACCTCCGCTGGGGCCAACGTCCTGACTTTC.

About this clonotype: A read error is possible here, since a much larger clone lies one base away. The V and J genes are TRBV4-2 and TRBJ2-2; TRBD1 matches 8 bases. The CDR3 contains 18 residues. The V gene's germline CDR1 is LGHNA and CDR2 YNFKEQ. CDR3 region: CANSQVRQGNRNTGELFF. The CDR3, as DNA: TGTGCCAACAGCCAAGTTCGACAGGGGAATAGAAACACCGGGGAGCTGTTTTTT.

This clonotype was counted at least ten times. The J gene is TRBJ1-2, the V gene TRBV9; D is unresolved. The V end lost 0 bases, the J end lost 7 bases, and 10 bases lay between the germline ends. This CDR3 has 13 amino acids. The germline CDR1 and CDR2 sequences are SGDLS and YYNGEE. The CDR3 DNA reads as TGTGCCAGCAGCGTAGGGGGTGTAGGTGGCTACACCTTC. Translation gives CASSVGGVGGYTF.

At least ten counts were recorded for this clonotype. The chain employs TRBV4-1 and TRBJ1-6; D remains ambiguous. V shed 1 base and J shed 11 bases, with 9 bases lying between them. CDR3 size: 13 residues. The germline V gene has CDR1 MGHRA and CDR2 YSYEKL. The CDR3 is CASSQVPIPPLHF. In DNA, the CDR3 is TGCGCCAGCAGCCAAGTTCCCATTCCACCCCTCCACTTT.

This clonotype was seen at least ten times. The gene calls are TRBV4-3 and TRBJ2-5; D is perhaps TRBD1 (6 bases). V lost 0 bases, J lost 9 bases, and 17 bases lay in between. Germline V lookup: CDR1 LGHNA, CDR2 YSLEER. CDR3 length equals 15 residues. The CDR3: CASSQDLAAPGAQYF. Here the CDR3 DNA reads TGCGCCAGCAGCCAAGATCTGGCGGCACCAGGGGCCCAGTACTTC.

As concerns this clonotype: This may come from a read error, since a much larger clone is one base off. The chain uses TRBV18 and TRBJ2-3; D uncertain. V lost 3 bases and J 0 bases, leaving 10 bases between the germline ends. CDR1 KGHSH and CDR2 LQKENI come from the germline V gene. The CDR3 extends over 15 amino acids. CDR3 bases: TGTGCCAGCTCACCTCGAAGCACTAGCACAGATACGCAGTATTTT. Translation: CASSPRSTSTDTQYF.

This clonotype was seen ten or more times. The chain couples TRBV4-1 to TRBJ2-1, with TRBD1 matching 8 bases. V gave up 1 base and J gave up 7 bases; unmatched junction bases: 9. The CDR3 consists of 16 residues. Germline V gives CDR1 MGHRA, CDR2 YSYEKL. For the CDR3, the DNA is TGCGCCAGCAGCCAAGTGGCAGGGGGCAGGTTGAATGAGCAGTTCTTC. As protein: CASSQVAGGRLNEQFF.

In this sample, this clonotype turned up many times. V usage is TRBV5-6 and J usage is TRBJ2-3, with 8 positions matching TRBD2. Per germline, CDR1 SGHDT and CDR2 YYEEEE. This CDR3 comprises 17 residues. V lost 0 bases to trimming and J lost 4 bases; unmatched junction nucleotides: 10. The CDR3 loop is CASSLDGAGGRSDTQYF. The CDR3 nucleotides read TGTGCCAGCAGCTTGGATGGGGCGGGGGGACGGTCAGATACGCAGTATTTT.

This clonotype showed up many times. This chain uses TRBV18 with TRBJ1-1, with unresolved D. V lost 3 bases, J lost 11 bases, and 16 bases lay in between. From germline, CDR1 is KGHSH and CDR2 LQKENI. The CDR3 totals 13 residues. The CDR3 loop reads CASSPKDNLEAFF. The CDR3 DNA follows: TGTGCCAGCTCACCTAAAGATAACCTCGAGGCTTTCTTT.

This clonotype was found many times. The genes are TRBV20-1 and TRBJ2-7; 15 nucleotides line up with TRBD2. Germline V CDR1 and CDR2: DFQATT, SNEGSKA (reference sequence). The CDR3 covers 20 residues. The V gene end was trimmed by 3 bases and the J gene end by 9 bases; junction bases not matched to a gene: 24. CDR3 in amino acids: CSARRRNYNLWTSGGAGQYF. DNA for the CDR3: TGCAGTGCTAGGAGAAGAAACTATAATCTTTGGACTAGCGGGGGGGCGGGGCAGTACTTC.

The chain is built from TRBV19 and TRBJ2-3; D is possibly TRBD2 (5 bases). V lost 3 bases, J lost 5 bases, and 15 bases lay in between. The CDR3 runs 15 residues. CDR1 and CDR2 from the germline V gene are LNHDA and SQIVND (reference sequence). The DNA of the CDR3 is TGTGCCAGTAGTATTTTCGGCACTAGGGAAGATACGCAGTATTTT. This gives the protein CASSIFGTREDTQYF. Together with reference TRBV19 and TRBJ2-3, the CDR3 gives the full variable domain: DGGITQSPKYLFRKEGQNVTLSCEQNLNHDAMYWYRQDPGQGLRLIYYSQIVNDFQKGDIAEGYSVSREKKESFPLTVTSAQKNPTAFYLCASSIFGTREDTQYFGPGTRLTVL.